The rows below give T cell receptor beta chains drawn from one sample of a study of liver allograft versus peripheral blood T cells. TCRdb analysed the reads with MiXCR anew, one entry per CDR3 protein. The data show 13,000 or so distinct CDR3 sequences, 18% seen once. Every receptor here comes from a human patient who had a liver transplant. Certain T cells may be donor cells from the graft. Both conserved end residues are part of each CDR3. The D gene is left open where the match is weak. Clone size, where shown, is once, few, many, or a class for clones that have expanded.

size,V,J,D,DNA,CDR3
many,TRBV6-2/TRBV6-3,TRBJ2-1,.,TGTGCCAGCAGCCCATGGGGACCAACTTCGGGAATAAATGAGCAGTTCTTC,CASSPWGPTSGINEQFF
many,TRBV18,TRBJ2-1,TRBD1,TGTGCCAGCTCACCCCGGATAGGACAGGGGGGGTACAATGAGCAGTTCTTC,CASSPRIGQGGYNEQFF
.,TRBV30,TRBJ2-1,TRBD1,TGTGCCTGGAGACCACTTCAGGGGGTGGATTACAATGAGCAGTTCTTC,CAWRPLQGVDYNEQFF
medium-sized,TRBV10-3,TRBJ2-1,TRBD2,TGTGCCATCAGTGAAAGCGGGAGGGCGATGGGGAATGAGCAGTTCTTC,CAISESGRAMGNEQFF
many,TRBV28,TRBJ1-3,.,TGTGCCAGCAGTGCGGTATCCTCTGGAAACACCATATATTTT,CASSAVSSGNTIYF
few,TRBV28,TRBJ2-7,TRBD2,TGTGCCAGCAGCCGAACGACTAGCGGGAGGCTCGAGCAGTACTTC,CASSRTTSGRLEQYF
medium-sized,TRBV19,TRBJ2-2,.,TGTGCCAGTAGGGACTCTCGGCGCGGGGAGCTGTTTTTT,CASRDSRRGELFF
.,TRBV20-1,TRBJ1-5,.,TGCAGTGCTAGAGATCAACTAGGAGGGTGGCCCCAGCATTTT,CSARDQLGGWPQHF
.,TRBV9,TRBJ2-1,TRBD2,TGTGCCAGCAGCGTAGTATTAGCGGGAGCGACTGAGCAGTTCTTC,CASSVVLAGATEQFF
medium-sized,TRBV24-1,TRBJ2-5,TRBD2,TGTGCCACCAGTGTTTCCAGGCCGGAGCGGGGGGAGACCCAGTACTTC,CATSVSRPERGETQYF
many,TRBV10-3,TRBJ2-7,.,TGTGCCATCAGTCGGGGGCCCTACGAGCAGTACTTC,CAISRGPYEQYF
medium-sized,TRBV24-1,TRBJ2-1,TRBD2,TGTGCCACCAGTGATTCCAACCCGAGTAATAGCGGGGGGTTAGATGAGCAGTTCTTC,CATSDSNPSNSGGLDEQFF
medium-sized,TRBV6-1,TRBJ1-6,.,TGTGCCAGCGAGAAAGGGAGCATCCATAATTCACCCCTCCACTTT,CASEKGSIHNSPLHF
few,TRBV12-3/TRBV12-4,TRBJ1-5,TRBD1,TGTGCCAGCAGCGGGGACAGGGCCAATCAGCCCCAGCATTTT,CASSGDRANQPQHF
few,TRBV6-2/TRBV6-3,TRBJ1-5,.,TGTGCCAGCAGACAGGATAGCAATCAGCCCCAGCATTTT,CASRQDSNQPQHF
.,TRBV28,TRBJ2-1,TRBD2,TGTGCCAGCAGTATGGGGGGAGGGGTGAGACTCGATGAGCAGTTCTTC,CASSMGGGVRLDEQFF
medium-sized,TRBV6-1,TRBJ1-6,.,TGTGCCAGCAGTGAATGGTTGGTCTCACCCCTCCACTTT,CASSEWLVSPLHF
many,TRBV11-2,TRBJ1-2,.,TGTGCCAGCAGCCCCCTCACGGGGATGGACTATGGCTACACCTTC,CASSPLTGMDYGYTF
few,TRBV7-2,TRBJ1-5,.,TGTGCCAGCAGCTTAGAAGGGTTGACTCAGCCCCAGCATTTT,CASSLEGLTQPQHF
.,TRBV12-3/TRBV12-4,TRBJ1-1,.,TGTGCCAGCATCACAGACCAGCCGAACACTGAAGCTTTCTTT,CASITDQPNTEAFF
few,TRBV20-1,TRBJ1-3,.,TGCAGTGCTAGAGATCTCACAGGACGCTCTGGAAACACCATATATTTT,CSARDLTGRSGNTIYF
.,TRBV28,TRBJ2-1,TRBD2,TGTGCCAGCAGTTTATCTAGCGGGAGTTTTATAGGGAATGAGCAGTTCTTC,CASSLSSGSFIGNEQFF
.,TRBV28,TRBJ2-1,.,TGTGCCAGCAGTTTAATCCCTGCCTCCTACAATGAGCAGTTCTTC,CASSLIPASYNEQFF